These 21 T cell receptor beta chains were all obtained from the same sample, sequenced in a study of cytomegalovirus exposure and HLA in healthy donors. Both 60 Vbeta primers and 13 Jbeta primers went into the PCR. The repertoire was sequenced with immunoSEQ multiplex PCR; TCRdb's copy has only in-frame clones and lacks some. The repertoire holds approximately 180,000 clones, with more than 75% as singletons. Sequenced material: PBMCs. Every receptor here comes from a woman younger than 30 in good health and CMV-seronegative.

This rearrangement joins TRBV30 to TRBJ1-5; D might be TRBD1 (5 bases). This CDR3 has 16 residues. CDR1 is GTSNPN, CDR2 SVGIG, per germline (reference sequence). The V end lost 0 bases, the J end lost 6 bases, and 18 bases lay between the germline ends. CDR3 coding DNA: TGTGCCTGGAGTGTGCCCGGGGGGACGGGAAGTCAGCCCCAGCATTTT. Its translation is CAWSVPGGTGSQPQHF.

This chain uses TRBV7-9 with TRBJ1-1; possibly TRBD1 for D (5 bases). The germline V gene encodes CDR1 SEHNR and CDR2 FQNEAQ (reference sequence). The CDR3 runs to 15 residues. V shed 3 bases and J shed 9 bases, with 20 bases lying between them. DNA of the CDR3: TGTGCCAGCAGCTTTCCCCTCAGGGTCGGAATTCAAGCTTTCTTT. Its protein is CASSFPLRVGIQAFF.

This clone appeared once. This sequence joins TRBV6-5 and TRBJ2-7; maybe TRBD1 (5 bases). The V and J ends lost 6 bases and 7 bases respectively, with 16 bases between them. Germline CDR1 reads MNHEY; CDR2 reads SVGAGI. This CDR3 is built from 13 residues. In DNA form, the CDR3 reads TGTGCCAGCAGACGAGACAGCCCCCTGGAGCAGTACTTC. This translates into CASRRDSPLEQYF.

This clone was seen a handful of times. The rearrangement links TRBV5-5 to TRBJ2-3; 12 bases map to TRBD1. Germline CDR1 and CDR2: SGHKS and YYEKEE (reference sequence). Trimming took 5 bases from V and 5 from J; bases not matched to a gene: 12. This CDR3 contains 17 residues. The CDR3 loop is CASSFEPGTGGLDTQYF. CDR3 DNA: TGTGCCAGCAGTTTCGAACCCGGGACAGGGGGCTTAGATACGCAGTATTTT.

The rearrangement links TRBV5-1 to TRBJ2-7; 12 bases are a match to TRBD2. Trimming cost V 4 bases and J 7 bases; bases outside gene matches: 9. This CDR3 has 15 residues. Germline CDR1 SGHRS, CDR2 YFSETQ. CDR3 in amino acids: CASSPLGLAGEEQYF. CDR3 nucleotides: TGCGCCAGCAGCCCCTTGGGACTAGCGGGCGAAGAGCAGTACTTC.

The V gene is TRBV4-3, the J gene TRBJ2-4; 7 nucleotides agree with TRBD2. Trimming took 0 bases from V and 5 from J; bases not matched to a gene: 13. Germline V CDR1 and CDR2: LGHNA, YSLEER. This CDR3 region has 18 residues. CDR3: CASSQDAGGRIGENIQYF. CDR3 bases: TGCGCCAGCAGCCAAGACGCAGGCGGGAGAATTGGCGAAAACATTCAGTACTTC.

This clone has only a few counts. V gene TRBV2 combines with J gene TRBJ1-3; D is unclear. The CDR3 is 13 residues long. Germline lookup yields CDR1 SNHLY and CDR2 FYNNEI. The V gene lost 7 bases and the J gene lost 4 bases, with 11 bases spanning the gap. CDR3 protein: CASKGSLGNTIYF. CDR3 bases: TGTGCCAGCAAAGGGAGTCTGGGAAACACCATATATTTT.

The chain has TRBV30 and TRBJ1-1; 10 bases align to TRBD1. CDR3 length equals 15 residues. The V and J ends lost 2 bases and 3 bases, in that order; junction bases with no gene match: 6. CDR1 and CDR2 from the germline V gene are GTSNPN and SVGIG (reference sequence). The CDR3 nucleotides read TGTGCCTGGAGTAGGGACAGGGGATCTTACACTGAAGCTTTCTTT. Residues: CAWSRDRGSYTEAFF.

This clone was seen once. The CDR3 sequence is CASSLRTGEETQYF. CDR3 DNA: TGTGCCAGCAGCTTGAGGACAGGGGAAGAGACCCAGTACTTC. This chain uses TRBV5-5 with TRBJ2-5, with 9 bases fitting TRBD1. This CDR3 region has 14 residues. Looked up from germline, CDR1 is SGHKS and CDR2 is YYEKEE (reference sequence). The junction had 1 base not matched to a gene; V was cut back by 1 base and J by 3 bases.

The chain has TRBV11-3 and TRBJ2-6; 7 bases are shared with TRBD1. Germline V CDR1 and CDR2: SGHNT, YENEEA. Germline trimming cut 0 bases from V and 0 bases from J; bases unmatched to any gene: 8. This CDR3 region has 19 residues. As DNA, the CDR3 is TGTGCCAGCAGCTTAGACTTGAGGGACAGCCTCTCTGGGGCCAACGTCCTGACTTTC. Its protein product is CASSLDLRDSLSGANVLTF.

CDR3 DNA: TGTGCCAGCAGCGTTGGAGTTAATGAGCAGTTCTTC. Protein product: CASSVGVNEQFF. The gene calls are TRBV9 and TRBJ2-1; D gene uncertain. Germline loops: CDR1 SGDLS, CDR2 YYNGEE. The CDR3 extends over 12 amino acids. Trimming shortened V by 2 bases and J by 7 bases, and 7 bases separated the two germline ends.

This clone was counted a few times. V is TRBV6-1 and J is TRBJ2-2; D is unresolved. V was pared by 1 base and J by 6 bases, with 9 bases between. CDR3 size: 14 residues. The V gene's germline CDR1 is MNHNS and CDR2 SASEGT. The CDR3 region has the DNA TGTGCCAGCAGTGAAGGAGGTCTCGCCGGGGAGCTGTTTTTT. The encoded protein is CASSEGGLAGELFF.

This chain connects TRBV7-6 to TRBJ1-1; TRBD1 matches 8 bases. Germline assignment: CDR1 SGHVS and CDR2 FNYEAQ. This CDR3 has 14 amino acids. The trim removed 5 bases at V and 1 base at J, leaving 3 bases unmatched. This CDR3 reads CASSTGTGNTEAFF. CDR3 coding DNA: TGTGCCAGCAGCACCGGGACAGGGAACACTGAAGCTTTCTTT.

This clone was counted once. The junction differs from germline at one of its ends, possibly a read error. This chain links TRBV5-4 with TRBJ2-2; tentatively, D is TRBD2 (7 bases). Germline loops: CDR1 SGHNT, CDR2 YYREEE (reference sequence). This CDR3 comprises 18 residues. CDR3 coding DNA: TGTGCCAGCACCCGGACCTTAGGGGCGGGGGCGAAAACCGGGGAGCTGTTTTTT. Translating gives CASTRTLGAGAKTGELFF.

Points on this clone: At one boundary the junction diverges from the germline segment, which might be a read error. The V call is TRBV19, the J call TRBJ1-1; no clear D. The CDR3 extends over 14 amino acids. Germline V gives CDR1 LNHDA, CDR2 SQIVND (reference sequence). In DNA form, the CDR3 reads TGTGCCAGTAGTCTAGAAGGCCCGGGGACTGAAGCTTTCTTT. This translates into CASSLEGPGTEAFF.

The V call is TRBV29-1, the J call TRBJ2-5; D is possibly TRBD2 (7 bases). Germline V gene sequence: CDR1 SQVTM, CDR2 ANQGSEA. The CDR3 runs 13 residues. Trimming cost V 3 bases and J 9 bases, with 17 bases left between them. CDR3 nucleotides: TGCAGCGTTGACAAAGCGGGGAGGGGGGCCCAGTACTTC. It codes for CSVDKAGRGAQYF.

Here the CDR3 DNA reads TGTGCCAGCTCACCACAAGATCTAGTGAACACCGGGGAGCTGTTTTTT. The encoded protein is CASSPQDLVNTGELFF. This rearrangement joins TRBV18 to TRBJ2-2; D call uncertain. CDR3 length equals 16 residues. The ends were cut back, 1 base at V and 1 base at J, with 10 bases in the middle. The V gene's germline CDR1 is KGHSH and CDR2 LQKENI.

The chain is built from TRBV4-1 and TRBJ1-5; tentatively, D is TRBD1 (6 bases). The CDR3 is 14 amino acids. The V end lost 2 bases, the J end lost 4 bases, and 9 bases lay between the germline ends. Germline V gene data show CDR1 as MGHRA and CDR2 as YSYEKL. CDR3 in DNA: TGCGCCAGCAGCCAAACAGGGTTTAATCAGCCCCAGCATTTT. Translation: CASSQTGFNQPQHF.

V usage is TRBV7-9 and J usage is TRBJ1-2; D is unclear. This CDR3 has 14 residues. Germline V gives CDR1 SEHNR, CDR2 FQNEAQ (reference sequence). V was pared by 5 bases and J by 4 bases, with 14 bases between. In nucleotides, the CDR3 is TGTGCCAGCAGCGCCCCCCCGGGTAGCTATGGCTACACCTTC. Its translation is CASSAPPGSYGYTF.

The chain has TRBV28 and TRBJ1-4; 7 bases map to TRBD1. The CDR3 totals 15 residues. The V segment lost 8 bases and the J segment 7 bases; nucleotides outside the gene matches: 13. From germline, CDR1 is MDHEN and CDR2 SYDVKM. CDR3 sequence: CASLAQGLGSEKLFF. CDR3 sequence (DNA): TGTGCCAGCCTGGCACAGGGGCTCGGGAGTGAAAAACTGTTTTTT.

This clone turned up a few times. The rearrangement uses TRBV10-3 and TRBJ1-2; 8 bases match TRBD1. This CDR3 region has 12 residues. Trimming cost V 8 bases and J 4 bases; bases outside gene matches: 3. The germline CDR1 and CDR2 sequences are ENHRY and SYGVKD. The CDR3 nucleotides are TGTGCCATCCGGGACAGGCTCTATGGCTACACCTTC. This gives the protein CAIRDRLYGYTF.